The 5 T cell receptor beta chains given below trace back to one sample, sequenced in a study of breast tumors, draining lymph nodes, adjacent tissues. TCRdb redid the calling of the multiplex PCR reads with MiXCR, one entry per CDR3 protein. Counted here are about 22,000 distinct CDR3 sequences, 45% to 60% occurring once; the ten biggest clones make up 13% to 15%. Source material: breast tumor tissue. The source of these receptors is a female donor with breast cancer. Some clones in this sample may be carry-over from other donors' samples.

The CDR3 sequence is CASSLGQLNQPQHF. The DNA of the CDR3 is TGTGCCAGCAGCTTAGGACAGTTGAATCAGCCCCAGCATTTT. This chain links TRBV7-2 with TRBJ1-5; tentatively, D is TRBD1 (5 bases). This CDR3 region has 14 residues. Trimming took off 1 base at V and 4 bases at J, with 8 bases between the two ends. Per the germline V gene, CDR1 is SGHTA and CDR2 is FQGNSA.

This sequence joins TRBV7-2 and TRBJ2-5; D is undetermined. The germline gives CDR1 SGHTA, CDR2 FQGNSA. The CDR3 contains 14 residues. Trimming pared 4 bases from V and 5 bases from J, leaving 14 bases between. CDR3 in amino acids: CASSSLSGLETQYF. CDR3 nucleotide sequence: TGTGCCAGCAGCTCCCTGAGTGGTTTGGAGACCCAGTACTTC. Full variable domain (missing parts from reference TRBV7-2 and TRBJ2-5): GAGVSQSPSNKVTEKGKDVELRCDPISGHTALYWYRQSLGQGLEFLIYFQGNSAPDKSGLPSDRFSAERTGGSVSTLTIQRTQQEDSAVYLCASSSLSGLETQYFGPGTRLLVL.

The DNA for the CDR3 is TGTGCCAGCAGCGTAACTACAGGGGGCTATGGCTACACCTTC. Encoded protein: CASSVTTGGYGYTF. V gene TRBV2 combines with J gene TRBJ1-2, with 8 bases lining up with TRBD1. This CDR3 region has 14 residues. The V and J ends lost 6 bases and 4 bases, in that order; junction bases with no gene match: 7. Germline CDR1 reads SNHLY; CDR2 reads FYNNEI.

Many counts were recorded for this clonotype. The chain is built from TRBV5-1 and TRBJ2-5; a possible D gene is TRBD1 (6 bases). Trimming took off 0 bases at V and 0 bases at J, with 9 bases between the two ends. The CDR3 spans 15 residues. The germline V gene has CDR1 SGHRS and CDR2 YFSETQ. The CDR3: CASSLGRTDQETQYF. CDR3 nucleotide sequence: TGCGCCAGCAGCTTGGGGCGGACAGACCAAGAGACCCAGTACTTC.

V is TRBV11-3 and J is TRBJ2-5; unclear D gene. The CDR3 is 13 amino acids. V lost 2 bases and J 1 base, leaving 5 bases between the germline ends. The V gene's germline CDR1 is SGHNT and CDR2 YENEEA. The CDR3 DNA reads TGTGCCAGCAGCTTAACTTTCCAAGAGACCCAGTACTTC. Protein sequence: CASSLTFQETQYF.